Listed below are T cell receptor beta chains from one sample, sequenced in a study of T cell responses to AZD1222 COVID-19 vaccine. Data came from immunoSEQ multiplex PCR; TCRdb stores just in-frame clones and leaves some out. The table lists 200,000 to 250,000 clones, about 94% of them singletons. The sample was peripheral blood, taken 28 days after the second dose of the MenACWY control vaccine. These TCRs come from an adult who received the MenACWY meningococcal vaccine as a control. Both conserved end residues are part of each CDR3. Fields, in order: D gene, V gene, clone size, J gene, CDR3 protein, CDR3 DNA. D genes are given only for firm matches. Part of the rows lack a size; the others show once, few, many or a class for expanded clones.

>NA|TRBV5-4|NA|TRBJ2-2
CASSRNAPGELFF
TGTGCCAGCAGCCGGAATGCTCCCGGGGAGCTGTTTTTT
>TRBD1|TRBV27|NA|TRBJ1-2
CASSQHWTGATNYGYTF
TGTGCCAGCAGCCAACACTGGACAGGAGCGACTAACTATGGCTACACCTTC
>NA|TRBV7-3|few|TRBJ2-7
CASSLRPVLVF
TGTGCCAGCAGCTTAAGACCTGTCCTGGTCTTC
>NA|TRBV10-3|NA|TRBJ1-2
CAISEGGNYGYTF
TGTGCCATCAGTGAGGGGGGGAACTATGGCTACACCTTC
>NA|TRBV4-3|NA|TRBJ2-2
CASSQLGKGTGELFF
TGCGCCAGCAGCCAATTGGGAAAGGGCACCGGGGAGCTGTTTTTT
>NA|TRBV7-9|NA|TRBJ1-1
CASSLSNTEAFF
TGTGCCAGCAGCTTATCGAACACTGAAGCTTTCTTT
>NA|TRBV3-1/TRBV3-2|NA|TRBJ2-7
CASSQGQGPPYEQYF
TGTGCCAGCAGCCAAGGGCAGGGGCCTCCCTACGAGCAGTACTTC
>TRBD1|TRBV25-1|NA|TRBJ1-5
CASSGTGGPQHF
TGTGCCAGCAGTGGGACAGGAGGGCCCCAGCATTTT
>NA|TRBV7-2|NA|TRBJ1-1
CASSLGKGLEAFF
TGTGCCAGCAGCTTAGGCAAGGGCCTTGAAGCTTTCTTT
>NA|TRBV6-2/TRBV6-3|NA|TRBJ2-1
CASSYPGLAREQFF
TGTGCCAGCAGTTACCCTGGGCTAGCTAGGGAGCAGTTCTTC
>NA|TRBV7-9|NA|TRBJ1-2
CASSADSSGYTF
TGTGCCAGCAGCGCGGACAGTTCCGGCTACACCTTC
>NA|TRBV15|NA|TRBJ2-2
CATSRDLGTGGLNTGELFF
TGTGCCACCAGCAGAGATTTGGGGACGGGGGGCCTGAACACCGGGGAGCTGTTTTTT
>NA|TRBV27|NA|TRBJ2-3
CASLYRAPSTDTQYF
TGTGCCAGCCTATACAGGGCTCCTTCCACAGATACGCAGTATTTT
>TRBD1|TRBV5-4|NA|TRBJ1-2
CASSLLGQGNYGYTF
TGTGCCAGCAGCTTGCTAGGACAGGGGAACTATGGCTACACCTTC
>TRBD2|TRBV4-1|NA|TRBJ2-7
CASSQAGGPDEQYF
TGCGCCAGCAGCCAGGCGGGAGGGCCCGACGAGCAGTACTTC
>NA|TRBV7-7|NA|TRBJ2-1
CASSLGRASYNEQFF
TGTGCTAGCAGCTTAGGCAGGGCCTCCTACAATGAGCAGTTCTTC
>NA|TRBV6-1|NA|TRBJ1-1
CASSALGTRVNTEAFF
TGTGCCAGCAGTGCCCTTGGGACGAGGGTGAACACTGAAGCTTTCTTT
>NA|TRBV10-1|NA|TRBJ2-7
CASSDLAVDEQYF
TGCGCCAGCAGTGATCTGGCCGTGGACGAGCAGTACTTC
>NA|TRBV5-4|NA|TRBJ2-7
CASSLRNEGTYEQYF
TGTGCCAGCAGCCTAAGGAATGAGGGTACCTACGAGCAGTACTTC
>NA|TRBV6-1|few|TRBJ1-1
CASSEEDSGGNSEAFF
TGTGCCAGCAGTGAAGAAGATTCTGGGGGGAATTCTGAAGCTTTCTTT
>NA|TRBV2|NA|TRBJ1-2
CASSTGENYGYTF
TGTGCCAGTTCGACAGGCGAGAACTATGGCTACACCTTC
>TRBD1|TRBV6-1|NA|TRBJ1-1
CASSDGTGGITEAFF
TGTGCCAGCAGTGATGGGACAGGGGGTATCACTGAAGCTTTCTTT
>NA|TRBV6-5|NA|TRBJ2-7
CASENGGTPYEQYF
TGTGCCAGCGAGAATGGGGGGACCCCGTACGAGCAGTACTTC
>TRBD1|TRBV27|NA|TRBJ1-2
CASSAGGTAAQRYGYTF
TGTGCCAGCAGTGCGGGGGGGACAGCCGCCCAGAGATATGGCTACACCTTC
>NA|TRBV30|once|TRBJ1-1
CAWSVSTAARAFF
TGTGCCTGGAGTGTTTCGACAGCGGCTCGGGCTTTCTTT
>NA|TRBV27|NA|TRBJ1-6
CASSFRVENSPLHF
TGTGCCAGCAGTTTCAGGGTGGAGAATTCACCCCTCCACTTT
>NA|TRBV27|NA|TRBJ2-5
CASSLYGGGGQETQYF
TGTGCCAGCAGTTTATACGGCGGAGGGGGCCAAGAGACCCAGTACTTC
>NA|TRBV9|NA|TRBJ1-5
CASSVGVVGAQPQHF
TGTGCCAGCAGCGTAGGGGTCGTGGGGGCCCAGCCCCAGCATTTT
>NA|TRBV5-8|NA|TRBJ2-5
CASSPGGGETQYF
TGTGCCAGCAGCCCCGGAGGGGGGGAGACCCAGTACTTC
>NA|TRBV4-1|NA|TRBJ2-7
CASSHMAASERFFYEQYF
TGCGCCAGCAGCCACATGGCGGCTAGCGAGAGATTCTTCTACGAGCAGTACTTC
>NA|TRBV10-2|NA|TRBJ2-7
CASSESGQGTRGWEQYF
TGCGCCAGCAGTGAGTCCGGGCAGGGAACCCGCGGGTGGGAGCAGTACTTC
>TRBD1|TRBV5-1|NA|TRBJ1-1
CASSYGQGDTEAFF
TGCGCCAGCAGCTACGGACAGGGGGACACTGAAGCTTTCTTT
>NA|TRBV6-5|NA|TRBJ2-1
CASRSGTSNYNEQFF
TGTGCCAGCAGGTCCGGGACAAGCAATTACAATGAGCAGTTCTTC
>NA|TRBV7-8|NA|TRBJ1-6
CASSLGDGNSPLHF
TGTGCCAGCAGCTTGGGCGACGGCAATTCACCCCTCCACTTT
>NA|TRBV7-2|NA|TRBJ1-6
CASSQGPRVTSPLHF
TGTGCCAGCAGCCAGGGCCCCAGGGTGACCTCACCCCTCCACTTT
>TRBD1|TRBV10-3|NA|TRBJ1-1
CAIGTTGTVNTEAFF
TGTGCCATCGGGACGACAGGGACGGTGAACACTGAAGCTTTCTTT
>NA|TRBV19|once|TRBJ2-1
CASSIPLHFSYNEQFF
TGTGCCAGTAGTATACCTCTCCACTTCTCCTACAATGAGCAGTTCTTC
>TRBD1|TRBV12-3/TRBV12-4|NA|TRBJ2-7
CASSLGDSEQYF
TGTGCCAGCAGTTTAGGGGACAGCGAGCAGTACTTC
>NA|TRBV27|NA|TRBJ2-7
CASSLSGRGAYEQYF
TGTGCCAGCAGTTTATCGGGGCGGGGCGCCTACGAGCAGTACTTC
>TRBD1|TRBV13|NA|TRBJ2-7
CASSLNTGGWSYEQYF
TGTGCCAGCAGCCTAAACACAGGGGGGTGGTCCTACGAGCAGTACTTC
>NA|TRBV19|NA|TRBJ1-2
CASSFLQGSNGYTF
TGTGCCAGTAGTTTCCTCCAGGGGTCCAATGGCTACACCTTC
>NA|TRBV28|NA|TRBJ1-2
CASSPGQNSNYGYTF
TGTGCCAGCAGTCCCGGACAAAACTCTAACTATGGCTACACCTTC
>TRBD2|TRBV7-3|once|TRBJ2-3
CASSRGGLRVDTQYF
TGTGCCAGCAGTCGCGGGGGGCTCCGGGTTGATACGCAGTATTTT
>TRBD1|TRBV15|NA|TRBJ1-2
CATSISRGSGYTF
TGTGCCACCAGCATAAGCAGGGGGTCGGGCTACACCTTC
>TRBD2|TRBV7-2|NA|TRBJ2-3
CASSPGLATQYF
TGTGCCAGCAGCCCGGGACTAGCTACGCAGTATTTT
>NA|TRBV21-1|NA|TRBJ1-6
CASSKNPQGSGNSPLHF
TGTGCCAGCAGCAAGAACCCCCAAGGTTCGGGTAATTCACCCCTCCACTTT
>TRBD2|TRBV27|NA|TRBJ2-7
CASSLTSGRDFEQYF
TGTGCCAGCAGTCTCACTAGCGGGAGGGACTTCGAGCAGTACTTC
>NA|TRBV3-1/TRBV3-2|NA|TRBJ1-4
CASSQDREKLFF
TGTGCCAGCAGCCAAGATCGGGAAAAACTGTTTTTT
>TRBD1|TRBV29-1|NA|TRBJ1-1
CSASTGGNTEAFF
TGCAGCGCCTCGACAGGGGGGAACACTGAAGCTTTCTTT
>NA|TRBV28|NA|TRBJ1-5
CASSERVMRVYSNQPQHF
TGTGCCAGCAGTGAGAGGGTCATGAGGGTGTATAGCAATCAGCCCCAGCATTTT